This paragraph reports one T cell receptor beta chain. This entry comes from a study of shared clonotypes between healthy human individuals. There are 13 residues in the CDR3. The V gene lost 1 base and the J gene lost 6 bases, with 7 bases spanning the gap. Germline CDR1 reads SGHNT; CDR2 reads YENEEA. Per the authors' pipeline: ImmunoSEQ yielded junction-only sequences lacking quality scores, so filtering differed. Sequencing used immunoSEQ multiplex PCR; TCRdb keeps in-frame clones, though not all of them. V, J and clone size are those of that table, while D and trimming were read from the DNA. The sample includes some 2,500,000 clones, roughly 93% of them seen just once.

The V and J genes are TRBV11-3 and TRBJ2-1; D remains unclear. Specimen: naive CD4+ T cells from PBMCs. Subset of the sample: CD45RA+ positively selected. The receptor was isolated from a man aged 18 to 29 in good health. Some clones in this sample may be carry-over from other donors' samples. The CDR3: CASSLGSGNEQFF. CDR3 nucleotide sequence: TGTGCCAGCAGCTTAGGTTCGGGCAATGAGCAGTTCTTC.